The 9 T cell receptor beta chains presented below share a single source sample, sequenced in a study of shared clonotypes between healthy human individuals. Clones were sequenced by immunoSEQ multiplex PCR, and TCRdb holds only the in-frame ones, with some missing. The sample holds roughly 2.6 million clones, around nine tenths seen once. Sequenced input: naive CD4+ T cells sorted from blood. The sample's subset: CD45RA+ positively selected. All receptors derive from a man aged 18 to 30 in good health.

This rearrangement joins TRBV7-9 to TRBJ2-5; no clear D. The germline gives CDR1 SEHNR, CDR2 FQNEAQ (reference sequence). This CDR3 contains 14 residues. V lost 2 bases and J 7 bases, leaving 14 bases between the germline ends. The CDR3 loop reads CASSLTDLPTTQYF. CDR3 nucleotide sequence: TGTGCCAGCAGCTTAACGGACCTTCCAACGACCCAGTACTTC.

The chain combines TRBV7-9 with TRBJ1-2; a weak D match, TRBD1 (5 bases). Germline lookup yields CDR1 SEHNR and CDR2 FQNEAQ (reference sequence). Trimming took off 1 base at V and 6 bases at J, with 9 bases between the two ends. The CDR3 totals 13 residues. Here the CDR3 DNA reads TGTGCCAGCAGCTTAGAGGGGCCAGATGGCTACACCTTC. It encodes CASSLEGPDGYTF.

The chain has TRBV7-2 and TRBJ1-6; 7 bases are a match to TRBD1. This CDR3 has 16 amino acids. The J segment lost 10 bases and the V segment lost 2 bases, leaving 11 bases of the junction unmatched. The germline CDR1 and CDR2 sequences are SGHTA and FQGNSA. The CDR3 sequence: CASSLWSGGVDSPLHF. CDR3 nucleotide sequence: TGTGCCAGCAGCTTATGGTCAGGGGGGGTGGACTCACCCCTCCACTTT.

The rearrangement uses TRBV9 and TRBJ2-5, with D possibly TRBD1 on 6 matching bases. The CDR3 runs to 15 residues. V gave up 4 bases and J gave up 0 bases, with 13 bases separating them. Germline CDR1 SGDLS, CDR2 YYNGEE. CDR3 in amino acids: CASSPTGFYQETQYF. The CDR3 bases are TGTGCCAGCAGCCCTACAGGGTTCTACCAAGAGACCCAGTACTTC.

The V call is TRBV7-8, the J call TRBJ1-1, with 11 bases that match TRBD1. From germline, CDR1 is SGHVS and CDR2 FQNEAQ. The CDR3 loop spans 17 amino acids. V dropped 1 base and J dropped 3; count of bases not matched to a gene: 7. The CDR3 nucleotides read TGTGCCAGCAGCTTAGGAGGACAGGGGGCTTGGTACACTGAAGCTTTCTTT. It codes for CASSLGGQGAWYTEAFF. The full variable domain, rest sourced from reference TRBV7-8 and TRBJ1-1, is GAGVSQSPRYKVAKRGQDVALRCDPISGHVSLFWYQQALGQGPEFLTYFQNEAQLDKSGLPSDRFFAERPEGSVSTLKIQRTQQEDSAVYLCASSLGGQGAWYTEAFFGQGTRLTVV.

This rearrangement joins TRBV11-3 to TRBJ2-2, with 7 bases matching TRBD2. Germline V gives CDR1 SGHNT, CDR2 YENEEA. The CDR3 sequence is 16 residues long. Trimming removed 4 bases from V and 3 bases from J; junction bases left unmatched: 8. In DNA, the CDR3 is TGTGCCAGCAGCTCCGTCGCGGGAGAGCACACCGGGGAGCTGTTTTTT. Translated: CASSSVAGEHTGELFF.

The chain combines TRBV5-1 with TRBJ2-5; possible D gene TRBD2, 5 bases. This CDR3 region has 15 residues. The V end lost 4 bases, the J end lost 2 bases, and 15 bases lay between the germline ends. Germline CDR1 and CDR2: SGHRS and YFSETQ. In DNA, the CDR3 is TGCGCCAGCAGCGTCGGAGCTGGCGGGCAAGAGACCCAGTACTTC. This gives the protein CASSVGAGGQETQYF.

CDR3 sequence reads: CASSPRPDTEAFF. The CDR3 DNA is TGTGCCAGCAGCCCCCGGCCGGACACTGAAGCTTTCTTT. V is TRBV11-2 and J is TRBJ1-1; D remains unclear. Trimming took 5 bases from V and 3 from J, leaving 10 bases between them. Germline V gene lookup returns CDR1 SGHAT and CDR2 FQNNGV. This CDR3 region has 13 residues.

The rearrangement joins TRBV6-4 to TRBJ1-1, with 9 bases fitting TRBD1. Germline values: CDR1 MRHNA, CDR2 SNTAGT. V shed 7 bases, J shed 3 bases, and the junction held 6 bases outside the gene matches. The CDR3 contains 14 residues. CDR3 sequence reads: CASNTGGAYTEAFF. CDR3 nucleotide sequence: TGTGCCAGCAATACAGGGGGCGCATACACTGAAGCTTTCTTT.